This T cell receptor (beta chain) emerged from a study of shared clonotypes between healthy human individuals. Study-wide results and limits: The study drew on few donors, limiting represented genetic and exposure-history diversity.

Only in-frame clones appear in the TCRdb table, and some are missing; sequencing was by immunoSEQ multiplex PCR. The sample shows roughly 1,500,000 clones, approximately 98.5% of them seen only once. The healthy adult donors were HIV-negative and reported no recent acute infections or vaccinations. Memory CD4+ cells were the fraction left after CD45RA+ naive selection. Per germline, CDR1 MNHNY and CDR2 SVGAGI (reference sequence). This CDR3 has 14 amino acids. The ends were cut back, 6 bases at V and 1 base at J, with 13 bases in the middle. As concerns this clone: The target antigen is unknown.

Input material: naive CD4+ T cells sorted from blood. Subset denoted: CD45RA+ positively selected. J is TRBJ2-7 and V is TRBV6-6; unclear D gene. The clonotype originates from a man aged 25-45 years in good health. The CDR3 reads CASSRLGSSYEQYF. The CDR3 DNA is TGTGCCAGCAGCCGTCTAGGTTCTTCCTACGAGCAGTACTTC.